This T cell receptor (beta chain) was found in a study of response to subunit inactivated influenza vaccine. Study-wide results and limits: It was the authors' suggestion that each seasonal influenza vaccination recruits few new T cells.

TCRdb redid the calling of the RT-PCR reads with MiXCR, one entry per CDR3 protein. The table lists roughly 150,000 distinct CDR3 sequences, about a tenth of them singletons. Worth noting for this clonotype: Its antigen is currently unknown.

Germline values: CDR1 LGHDT, CDR2 YNNKEL (reference sequence). This CDR3 region has 18 residues. V was trimmed by 1 base and J by 4 bases, leaving 20 bases between them. The chain employs TRBV3-1 and TRBJ2-1, with no clear D. This sequence originates from a man aged 45-65 years who received an inactivated influenza vaccine. The sequencing here drew on non-naive T cells sorted from PBMCs, taken roughly 6 weeks after vaccination. Written as DNA, the CDR3 is TGTGCCAGCAGCCAAGGGGGAAGGGAAGTAGCTTATTACAATGAGCAGTTCTTC. Its protein product is CASSQGGREVAYYNEQFF.